This T cell receptor beta chain was documented in a study of blood T cell repertoires in COVID-19. About the study: Researchers got acute and convalescent COVID-19 samples from the United States, Italy and Spain. Nucleic acid was either cDNA or gDNA, and it came from T cells, B-cell-depleted T cells, or PBMCs.

Trimming stripped 5 bases from V and 7 bases from J, with 8 bases between. CDR3 length: 11 amino acids. Source study methods: Reference gene primer amplification in the assay estimated nucleated cell counts. Profiled with immunoSEQ multiplex PCR; TCRdb holds only in-frame clones, not every one. V, J and clone size were drawn from that table, and D and trimming were deduced from the DNA. The repertoire holds a few hundred thousand clones, with around four fifths as singletons. This clonotype was obtained from a woman in her 50s with acute or convalescent COVID-19. The rearrangement links TRBV12-3 or TRBV12-4 to TRBJ1-1; the D is unclear. The sequenced material came from peripheral blood. In DNA form, the CDR3 reads TGTGCCAGCAGTGCTCAACTTGAAGCTTTCTTT. Translated: CASSAQLEAFF.